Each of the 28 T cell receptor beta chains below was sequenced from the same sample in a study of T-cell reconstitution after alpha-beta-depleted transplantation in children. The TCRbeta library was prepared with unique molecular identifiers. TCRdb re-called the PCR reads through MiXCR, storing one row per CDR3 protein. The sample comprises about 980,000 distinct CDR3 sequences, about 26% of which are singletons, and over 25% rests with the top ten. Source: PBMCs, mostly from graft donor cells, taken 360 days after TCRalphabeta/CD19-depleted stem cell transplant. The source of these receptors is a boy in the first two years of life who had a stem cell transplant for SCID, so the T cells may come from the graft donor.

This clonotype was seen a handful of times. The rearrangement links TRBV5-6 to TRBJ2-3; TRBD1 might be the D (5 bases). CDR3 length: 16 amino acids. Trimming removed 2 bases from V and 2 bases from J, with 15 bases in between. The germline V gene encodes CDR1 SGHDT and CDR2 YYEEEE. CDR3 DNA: TGTGCCAGCAGCTTCCTCGGACAATTACTCACAGATACGCAGTATTTT. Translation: CASSFLGQLLTDTQYF.

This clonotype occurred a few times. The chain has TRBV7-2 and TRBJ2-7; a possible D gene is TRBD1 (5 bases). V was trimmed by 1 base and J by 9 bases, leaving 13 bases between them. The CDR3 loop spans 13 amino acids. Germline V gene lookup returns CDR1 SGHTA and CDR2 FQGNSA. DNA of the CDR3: TGTGCCAGCAGCTTAGAAGCAGGGTTCGGGCAGTACTTC. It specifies CASSLEAGFGQYF. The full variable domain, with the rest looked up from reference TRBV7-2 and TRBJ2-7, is GAGVSQSPSNKVTEKGKDVELRCDPISGHTALYWYRQSLGQGLEFLIYFQGNSAPDKSGLPSDRFSAERTGGSVSTLTIQRTQQEDSAVYLCASSLEAGFGQYFGPGTRLTVT.

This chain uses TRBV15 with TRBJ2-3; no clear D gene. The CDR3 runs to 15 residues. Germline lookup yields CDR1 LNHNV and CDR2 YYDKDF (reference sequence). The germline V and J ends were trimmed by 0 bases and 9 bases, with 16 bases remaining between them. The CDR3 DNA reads TGTGCCACCAGCAGAGACAAAGCTATGGTAGGCACGCAGTATTTT. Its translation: CATSRDKAMVGTQYF.

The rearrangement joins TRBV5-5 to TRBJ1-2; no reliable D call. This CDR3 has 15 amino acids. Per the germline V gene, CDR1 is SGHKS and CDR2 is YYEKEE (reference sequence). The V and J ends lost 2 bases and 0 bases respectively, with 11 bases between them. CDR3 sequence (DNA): TGTGCCAGCAGCTTTTTGGGAGATGCTAACTATGGCTACACCTTC. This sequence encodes CASSFLGDANYGYTF.

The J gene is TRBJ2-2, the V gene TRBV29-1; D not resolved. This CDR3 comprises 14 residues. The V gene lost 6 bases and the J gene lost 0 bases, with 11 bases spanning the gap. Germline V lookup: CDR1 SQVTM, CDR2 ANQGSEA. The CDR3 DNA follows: TGCAGCGTCCCGCGACCCACGAACACCGGGGAGCTGTTTTTT. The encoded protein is CSVPRPTNTGELFF.

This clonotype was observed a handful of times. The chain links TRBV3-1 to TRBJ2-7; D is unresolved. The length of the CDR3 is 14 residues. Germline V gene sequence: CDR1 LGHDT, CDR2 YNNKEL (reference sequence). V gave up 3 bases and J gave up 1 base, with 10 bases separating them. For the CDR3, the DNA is TGTGCCAGCAGCCAGCGAAGGAGTTCCTACGAGCAGTACTTC. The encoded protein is CASSQRRSSYEQYF.

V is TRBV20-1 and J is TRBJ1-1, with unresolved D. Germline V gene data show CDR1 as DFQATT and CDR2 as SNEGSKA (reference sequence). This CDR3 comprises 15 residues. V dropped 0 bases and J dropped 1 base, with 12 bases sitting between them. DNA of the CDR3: TGCAGTGCTAGAGATGAGGCATGGAAGAACACTGAAGCTTTCTTT. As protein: CSARDEAWKNTEAFF.

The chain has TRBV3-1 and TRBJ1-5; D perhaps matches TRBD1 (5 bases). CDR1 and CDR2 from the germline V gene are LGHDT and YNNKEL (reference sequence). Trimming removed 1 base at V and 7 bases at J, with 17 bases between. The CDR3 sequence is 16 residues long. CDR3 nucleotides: TGTGCCAGCAGCCAAGGGGTTCAGGGATTTGGGCAGCCCCAGCATTTT. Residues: CASSQGVQGFGQPQHF.

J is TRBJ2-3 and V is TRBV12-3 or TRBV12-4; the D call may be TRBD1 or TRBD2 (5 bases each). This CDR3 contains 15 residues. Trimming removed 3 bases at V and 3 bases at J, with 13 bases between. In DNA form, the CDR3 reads TGTGCCAGCAGTTTGAGGGGAGAAGGAACAGATACGCAGTATTTT. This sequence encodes CASSLRGEGTDTQYF.

CDR3 residues: CASSQDWYAEAFF. CDR3 nucleotides: TGTGCCAGCAGTCAGGACTGGTACGCTGAAGCTTTCTTT. The V call is TRBV12-3 or TRBV12-4, the J call TRBJ1-1; no clear D gene. This CDR3 region has 13 residues. Trimming took off 5 bases at V and 6 bases at J, with 13 bases between the two ends.

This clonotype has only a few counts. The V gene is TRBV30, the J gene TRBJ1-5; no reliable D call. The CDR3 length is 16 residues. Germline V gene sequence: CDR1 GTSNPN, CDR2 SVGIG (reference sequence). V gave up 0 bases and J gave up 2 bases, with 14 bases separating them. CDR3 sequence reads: CAWSVRWGGGNQPQHF. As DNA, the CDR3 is TGTGCCTGGAGTGTAAGGTGGGGTGGAGGCAATCAGCCCCAGCATTTT.

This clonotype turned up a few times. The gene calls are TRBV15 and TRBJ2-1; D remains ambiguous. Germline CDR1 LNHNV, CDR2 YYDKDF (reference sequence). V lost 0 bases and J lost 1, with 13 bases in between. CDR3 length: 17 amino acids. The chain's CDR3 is CATSRDRAALSYNEQFF. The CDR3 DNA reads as TGTGCCACCAGCAGAGATAGGGCGGCCCTGTCCTACAATGAGCAGTTCTTC.

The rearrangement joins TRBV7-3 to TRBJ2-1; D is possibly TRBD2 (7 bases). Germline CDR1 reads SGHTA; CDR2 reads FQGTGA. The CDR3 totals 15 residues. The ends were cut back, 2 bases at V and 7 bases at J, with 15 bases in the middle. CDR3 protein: CASSLGRGLRNEQFF. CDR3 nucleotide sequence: TGTGCCAGCAGCTTAGGGCGGGGGCTTAGAAATGAGCAGTTCTTC.

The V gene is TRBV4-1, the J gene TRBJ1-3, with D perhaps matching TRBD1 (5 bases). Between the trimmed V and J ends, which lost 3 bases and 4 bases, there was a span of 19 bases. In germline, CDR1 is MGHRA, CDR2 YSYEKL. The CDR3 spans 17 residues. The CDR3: CASSQKRRGIRGNTIYF. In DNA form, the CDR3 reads TGCGCCAGCAGCCAGAAGCGTAGGGGAATAAGGGGAAACACCATATATTTT.

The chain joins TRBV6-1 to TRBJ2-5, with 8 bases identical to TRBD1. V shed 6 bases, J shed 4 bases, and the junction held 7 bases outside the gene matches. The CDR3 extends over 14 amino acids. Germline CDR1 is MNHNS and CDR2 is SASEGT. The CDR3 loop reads CASSLRTGSETQYF. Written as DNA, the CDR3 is TGTGCCAGCAGCCTCAGGACAGGGTCAGAGACCCAGTACTTC.

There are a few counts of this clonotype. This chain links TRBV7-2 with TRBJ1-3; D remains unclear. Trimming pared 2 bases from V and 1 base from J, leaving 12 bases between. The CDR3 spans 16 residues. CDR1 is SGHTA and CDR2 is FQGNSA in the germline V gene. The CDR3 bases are TGTGCCAGCAGCTTACTTTGGGGAGGGTCTGGAAACACCATATATTTT. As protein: CASSLLWGGSGNTIYF.

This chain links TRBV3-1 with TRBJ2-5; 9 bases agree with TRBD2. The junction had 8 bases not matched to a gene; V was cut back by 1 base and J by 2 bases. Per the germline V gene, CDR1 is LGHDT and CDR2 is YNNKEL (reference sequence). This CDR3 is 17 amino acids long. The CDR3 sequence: CASSQGLAGGPQETQYF. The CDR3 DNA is TGTGCCAGCAGCCAAGGTCTGGCGGGGGGGCCTCAAGAGACCCAGTACTTC.

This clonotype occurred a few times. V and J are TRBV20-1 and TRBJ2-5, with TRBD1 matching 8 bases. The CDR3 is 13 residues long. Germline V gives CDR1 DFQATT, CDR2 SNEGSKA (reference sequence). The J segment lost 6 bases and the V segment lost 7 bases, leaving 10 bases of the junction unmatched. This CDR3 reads CSVNRDRQKTQYF. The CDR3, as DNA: TGCAGTGTCAATAGGGACAGGCAAAAGACCCAGTACTTC.

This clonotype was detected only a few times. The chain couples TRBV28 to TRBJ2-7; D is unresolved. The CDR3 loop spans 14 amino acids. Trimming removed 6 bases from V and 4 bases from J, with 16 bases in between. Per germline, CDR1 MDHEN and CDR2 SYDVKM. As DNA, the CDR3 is TGTGCCAGCAGCCGATCCGGACCCCGTTACGAGCAGTACTTC. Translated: CASSRSGPRYEQYF.

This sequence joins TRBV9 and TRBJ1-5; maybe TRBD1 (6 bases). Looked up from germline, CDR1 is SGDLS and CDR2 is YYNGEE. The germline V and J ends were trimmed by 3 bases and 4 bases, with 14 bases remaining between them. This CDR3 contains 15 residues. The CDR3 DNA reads TGTGCCAGCAGCGGAGGGGGTGGTGGTAATCAGCCCCAGCATTTT. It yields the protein CASSGGGGGNQPQHF.

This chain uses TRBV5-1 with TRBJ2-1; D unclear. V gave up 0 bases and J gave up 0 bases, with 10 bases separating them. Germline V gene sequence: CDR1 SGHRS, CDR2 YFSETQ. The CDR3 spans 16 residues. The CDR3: CASSLALSSSYNEQFF. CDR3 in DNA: TGCGCCAGCAGCTTGGCTTTGTCGAGCTCCTACAATGAGCAGTTCTTC.

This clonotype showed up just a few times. The CDR3 nucleotides read TGTGCCAGCAGTTACTCGTCGGGGATGGAGACCCAGTACTTC. Amino acids: CASSYSSGMETQYF. The V and J genes are TRBV6-2 or TRBV6-3 and TRBJ2-5, with D tentatively TRBD2 (5 bases). Between the trimmed V and J ends, which lost 0 bases and 5 bases, there was a span of 10 bases. This CDR3 contains 14 residues. CDR1 and CDR2 (germline): MNHEY, SVGEGT.

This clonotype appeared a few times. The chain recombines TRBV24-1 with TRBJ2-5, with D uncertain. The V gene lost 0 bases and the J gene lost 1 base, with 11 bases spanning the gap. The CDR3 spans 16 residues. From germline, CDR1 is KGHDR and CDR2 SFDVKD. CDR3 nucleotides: TGTGCCACCAGTGATTTGGCCCAGTCGGTCCAAGAGACCCAGTACTTC. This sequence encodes CATSDLAQSVQETQYF.

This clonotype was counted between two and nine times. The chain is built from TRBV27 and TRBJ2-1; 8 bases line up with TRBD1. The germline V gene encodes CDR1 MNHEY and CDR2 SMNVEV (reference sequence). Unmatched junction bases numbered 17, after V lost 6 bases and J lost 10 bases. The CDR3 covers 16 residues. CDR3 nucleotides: TGTGCCAGCAGACTAATACTAGACAGGGGTACGGGGGAGCAGTTCTTC. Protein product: CASRLILDRGTGEQFF.

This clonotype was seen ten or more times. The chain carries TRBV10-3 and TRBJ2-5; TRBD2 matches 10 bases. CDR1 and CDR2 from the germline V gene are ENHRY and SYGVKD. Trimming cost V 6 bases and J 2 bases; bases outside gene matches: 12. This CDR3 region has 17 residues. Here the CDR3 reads CAIRPGTGLADQETQYF. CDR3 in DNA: TGTGCCATCAGACCCGGGACAGGACTAGCGGATCAAGAGACCCAGTACTTC.

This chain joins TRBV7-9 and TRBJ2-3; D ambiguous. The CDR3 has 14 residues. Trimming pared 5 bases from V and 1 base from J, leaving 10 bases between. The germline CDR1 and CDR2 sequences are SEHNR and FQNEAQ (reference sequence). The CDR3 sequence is CASSPHWGTDTQYF. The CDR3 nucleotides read TGTGCCAGCAGCCCTCACTGGGGCACAGATACGCAGTATTTT.

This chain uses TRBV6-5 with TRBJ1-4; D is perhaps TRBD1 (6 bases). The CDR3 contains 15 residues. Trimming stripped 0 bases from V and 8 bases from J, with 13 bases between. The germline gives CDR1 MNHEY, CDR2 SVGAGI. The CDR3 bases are TGTGCCAGCAGTTACTCTAGGGGGGCCAGGGAAAAACTGTTTTTT. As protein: CASSYSRGAREKLFF.

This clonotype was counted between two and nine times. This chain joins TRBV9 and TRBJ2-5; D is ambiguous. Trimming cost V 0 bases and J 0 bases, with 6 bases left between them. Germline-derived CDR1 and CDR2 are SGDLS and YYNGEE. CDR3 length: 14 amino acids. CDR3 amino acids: CASSVGGNQETQYF. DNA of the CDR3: TGTGCCAGCAGCGTAGGGGGAAACCAAGAGACCCAGTACTTC.